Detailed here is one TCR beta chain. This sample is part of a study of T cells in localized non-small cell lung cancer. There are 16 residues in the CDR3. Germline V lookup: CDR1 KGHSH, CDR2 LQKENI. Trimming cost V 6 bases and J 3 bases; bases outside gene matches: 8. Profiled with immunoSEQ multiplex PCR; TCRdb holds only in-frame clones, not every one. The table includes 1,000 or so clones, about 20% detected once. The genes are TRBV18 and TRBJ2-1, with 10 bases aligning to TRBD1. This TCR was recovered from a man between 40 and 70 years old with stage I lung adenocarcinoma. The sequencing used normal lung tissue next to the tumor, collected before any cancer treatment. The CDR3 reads CASSTKDRGYYNEQFF. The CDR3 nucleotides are TGTGCCAGCTCGACTAAGGACAGGGGGTACTACAATGAGCAGTTCTTC. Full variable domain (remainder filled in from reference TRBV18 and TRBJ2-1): NAGVMQNPRHLVRRRGQEARLRCSPMKGHSHVYWYRQLPEEGLKFMVYLQKENIIDESGMPKERFSAEFPKEGPSILRIQQVVRGDSAAYFCASSTKDRGYYNEQFFGPGTRLTVL.